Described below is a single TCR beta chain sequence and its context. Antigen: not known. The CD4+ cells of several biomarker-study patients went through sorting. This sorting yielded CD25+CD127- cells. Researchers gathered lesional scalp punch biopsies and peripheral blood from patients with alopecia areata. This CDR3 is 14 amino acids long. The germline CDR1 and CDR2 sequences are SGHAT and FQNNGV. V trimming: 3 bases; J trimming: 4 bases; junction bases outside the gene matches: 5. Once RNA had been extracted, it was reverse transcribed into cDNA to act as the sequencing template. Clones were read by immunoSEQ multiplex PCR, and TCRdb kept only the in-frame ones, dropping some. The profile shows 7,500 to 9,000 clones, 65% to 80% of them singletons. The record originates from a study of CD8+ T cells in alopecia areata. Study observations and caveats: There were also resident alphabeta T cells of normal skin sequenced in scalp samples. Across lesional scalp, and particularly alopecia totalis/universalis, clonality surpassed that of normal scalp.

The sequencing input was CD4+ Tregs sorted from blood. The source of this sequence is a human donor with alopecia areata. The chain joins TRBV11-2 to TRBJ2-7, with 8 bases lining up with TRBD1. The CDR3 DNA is TGTGCCAGCAGCTTCAGGGGGCGCAAATACGAGCAGTACTTC. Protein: CASSFRGRKYEQYF.